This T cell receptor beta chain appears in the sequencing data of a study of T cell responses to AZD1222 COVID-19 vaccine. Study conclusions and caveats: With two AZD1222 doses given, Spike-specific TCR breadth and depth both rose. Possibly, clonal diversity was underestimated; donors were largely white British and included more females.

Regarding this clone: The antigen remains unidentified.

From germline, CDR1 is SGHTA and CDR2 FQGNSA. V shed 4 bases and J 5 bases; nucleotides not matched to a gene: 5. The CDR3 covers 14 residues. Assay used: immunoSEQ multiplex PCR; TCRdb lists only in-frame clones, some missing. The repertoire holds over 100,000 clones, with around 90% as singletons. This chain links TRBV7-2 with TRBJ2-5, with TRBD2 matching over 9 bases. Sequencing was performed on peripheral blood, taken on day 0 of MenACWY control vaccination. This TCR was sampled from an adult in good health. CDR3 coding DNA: TGTGCCAGCAGCTATGGGACTAGCTGGGAGACCCAGTACTTC. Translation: CASSYGTSWETQYF.